This T cell receptor beta chain is from a study of T cell repertoires in cytomegalovirus infection. Study at large: Public TCR beta signatures were indicative of both CMV infection and a matching HLA type.

Notes on the study in general: HLA-C-restricted TCR beta clonotypes specific for CMV led the ex vivo response. Individuals carrying CMV plus the relevant HLA were identified by cumulative frequency of public TCR beta families.

Germline V lookup: CDR1 SGHNT, CDR2 YYREEE (reference sequence). V trimming: 5 bases; J trimming: 5 bases; junction bases outside the gene matches: 5. The CDR3 runs 14 residues. As for this clonotype: No antigen is known for it.

MiXCR, applied by TCRdb to the reads, yields one record per CDR3 protein. The sample includes around 350,000 distinct CDR3 sequences, approximately 18% seen only once; the top ten take around 9.3%. The chain joins TRBV5-4 to TRBJ2-1, with TRBD1 matching 9 bases. This clonotype was sampled from a human donor in good health (CMV status not recorded). Some clones in this sample may be carry-over from other donors' samples. Sequencing was done on a sample of PBMCs. CDR3 loop: CASRNRDRDNEQFF. CDR3 in DNA: TGTGCCAGCAGGAATCGGGACAGGGACAATGAGCAGTTCTTC.